This passage covers 25 T cell receptor beta chains from one sample sequenced in a study of blood T cell repertoires in COVID-19. The protocol was immunoSEQ multiplex PCR, while the TCRdb copy is restricted to in-frame clones and leaves out a portion. The repertoire consists of under 250,000 clones, with nearly 90% occurring once and the leading ten covering 11%. The sample taken for sequencing was PBMCs or T cells enriched from blood (not recorded which). The receptors originated from a man aged 30 to 45 who had recovered from COVID-19.

The V call is TRBV11-2, the J call TRBJ1-4; 8 bases match TRBD1. The V gene end was trimmed by 2 bases and the J gene end by 14 bases; junction bases not matched to a gene: 4. The CDR3 covers 12 residues. Per germline, CDR1 SGHAT and CDR2 FQNNGV. DNA of the CDR3: TGTGCCAGCAGCTTAAGGGGACAGGATCTGTTTTTT. The encoded protein is CASSLRGQDLFF. The variable domain in full, completed from reference TRBV11-2 and TRBJ1-4, reads EAGVAQSPRYKIIEKRQSVAFWCNPISGHATLYWYQQILGQGPKLLIQFQNNGVVDDSQLPKDRFSAERLKGVDSTLKIQPAKLEDSAVYLCASSLRGQDLFFGSGTQLSVL.

On this clone itself: This same CDR3 is encoded by further DNA sequences in the sample. The chain links TRBV11-2 to TRBJ1-3; 8 bases line up with TRBD1. The CDR3 has 15 residues. V shed 6 bases, J shed 3 bases, and the junction held 7 bases outside the gene matches. CDR1 is SGHAT and CDR2 is FQNNGV in the germline V gene. This CDR3 is CASSFTGGSGNTIYF. CDR3 nucleotide sequence: TGTGCCAGCAGTTTTACAGGGGGAAGTGGAAACACCATATATTTT.

This chain connects TRBV6-5 to TRBJ2-7; TRBD2 is a possible D gene (5 bases). The V end was cut by 2 bases, the J end by 12 bases, with 11 bases between. This CDR3 contains 11 residues. The germline CDR1 and CDR2 sequences are MNHEY and SVGAGI. The CDR3 loop reads CASSYGSLLYF. CDR3 DNA: TGTGCCAGCAGTTACGGGAGCCTGCTGTACTTC.

The chain carries TRBV5-6 and TRBJ2-1; 8 nucleotides line up with TRBD2. The CDR3 is 16 residues long. V lost 1 base and J lost 4; bases outside the gene matches: 7. Germline V gene sequence: CDR1 SGHDT, CDR2 YYEEEE. The DNA for the CDR3 is TGTGCCAGCAGCTTGACGGGGGGGCACCCTTACAATGAGCAGTTCTTC. Its protein is CASSLTGGHPYNEQFF.

V is TRBV5-4 and J is TRBJ1-1; D is ambiguous. The CDR3 runs to 14 residues. V was trimmed by 1 base and J by 1 base, leaving 8 bases between them. Germline CDR1 SGHNT, CDR2 YYREEE (reference sequence). This chain's CDR3 is CASSLPPGNTEAFF. The CDR3 DNA reads as TGTGCCAGCAGCTTGCCTCCGGGGAACACTGAAGCTTTCTTT.

The chain is built from TRBV7-3 and TRBJ1-2; weak D call: TRBD1 (6 bases). Germline loops: CDR1 SGHTA, CDR2 FQGTGA. V lost 5 bases, J lost 8 bases, and 18 bases lay in between. The CDR3 contains 14 residues. The DNA for the CDR3 is TGTGCCAGCAGCCCGGTGGGGGGGGCGAGCGGCTACACCTTC. It is translated as CASSPVGGASGYTF.

The gene calls are TRBV10-3 and TRBJ2-7, with D possibly matching TRBD2 (7 bases). The CDR3 consists of 14 residues. V shed 0 bases and J shed 6 bases, with 12 bases lying between them. Germline CDR1 ENHRY, CDR2 SYGVKD. The CDR3 bases are TGTGCCATCAGTGAGTCGGGGGGGGCTCTCGAGCAGTACTTC. Translated, it gives CAISESGGALEQYF.

The V and J genes are TRBV9 and TRBJ2-1, with TRBD2 matching 14 bases. The CDR3 length is 17 residues. The germline CDR1 and CDR2 sequences are SGDLS and YYNGEE. V lost 3 bases to trimming and J lost 3 bases; unmatched junction nucleotides: 5. CDR3 nucleotides: TGTGCCAGCAGCGCGCGGACTAGCGGGGGGTTCTACAATGAGCAGTTCTTC. Amino acid sequence: CASSARTSGGFYNEQFF.

This chain joins TRBV30 and TRBJ1-1; the match to TRBD1 covers 7 bases. Germline trimming cut 2 bases from V and 5 bases from J; bases unmatched to any gene: 5. CDR1 is GTSNPN and CDR2 is SVGIG in the germline V gene (reference sequence). The CDR3 covers 13 residues. The CDR3 reads CAWSPSTGTEAFF. In DNA form, the CDR3 reads TGTGCCTGGAGTCCCTCGACAGGGACTGAAGCTTTCTTT.

The rearrangement uses TRBV19 and TRBJ2-1, with D maybe TRBD2 (7 bases). The ends were cut back, 3 bases at V and 3 bases at J, with 12 bases in the middle. The CDR3 is 15 amino acids. Germline V gene sequence: CDR1 LNHDA, CDR2 SQIVND (reference sequence). CDR3 loop: CASSIGGGLYNEQFF. The CDR3 DNA sequence: TGTGCCAGTAGTATTGGGGGGGGCCTCTACAATGAGCAGTTCTTC.

This sequence joins TRBV7-9 and TRBJ2-7; D remains unclear. The germline CDR1 and CDR2 sequences are SEHNR and FQNEAQ (reference sequence). Deletions cut 4 bases from V and 0 bases from J, with 10 bases between. The CDR3 has 14 residues. CDR3: CASSSDSSSYEQYF. CDR3 nucleotides: TGTGCCAGCAGCTCAGACTCGAGCTCCTACGAGCAGTACTTC. Together with reference TRBV7-9 and TRBJ2-7, the CDR3 gives the full variable domain: DTGVSQNPRHKITKRGQNVTFRCDPISEHNRLYWYRQTLGQGPEFLTYFQNEAQLEKSRLLSDRFSAERPKGSFSTLEIQRTEQGDSAMYLCASSSDSSSYEQYFGPGTRLTVT.

Here the CDR3 DNA reads TGTGCCACCAGGGAGGGAAGCAATCAGCCCCAGCATTTT. Protein product: CATREGSNQPQHF. The chain carries TRBV24-1 and TRBJ1-5, with D unresolved. The V and J ends lost 7 bases and 1 base respectively, with 7 bases between them. The CDR3 is 13 amino acids. CDR1 and CDR2 (germline): KGHDR, SFDVKD.

The V call is TRBV28, the J call TRBJ1-6; 10 nucleotides line up with TRBD1. The CDR3 length is 16 residues. Germline CDR1 is MDHEN and CDR2 is SYDVKM. The trim removed 6 bases at V and 9 bases at J, leaving 11 bases unmatched. The chain's CDR3 is CASRGQGWINPSPLHF. DNA for the CDR3: TGTGCCAGCAGGGGACAGGGGTGGATCAATCCTTCACCCCTCCACTTT.

The chain combines TRBV6-2 or TRBV6-3 with TRBJ1-1; maybe TRBD1 (5 bases). This CDR3 has 13 residues. The germline V and J ends were trimmed by 6 bases and 5 bases, with 13 bases remaining between them. Germline lookup yields CDR1 MNHEY and CDR2 SVGEGT. The CDR3 DNA sequence: TGTGCCAGCAGCCCCCGGGGGGTAACTGAAGCTTTCTTT. Translated, it gives CASSPRGVTEAFF.

The chain joins TRBV24-1 to TRBJ2-1; TRBD1 is a possible D gene (5 bases). This CDR3 region has 16 residues. Trimming left V 7 bases short and J 7 bases short, with 22 bases between. The germline CDR1 and CDR2 sequences are KGHDR and SFDVKD. Here the CDR3 reads CATSDASAGIGNEQFF. CDR3 DNA sequence: TGTGCCACCAGCGACGCGTCGGCAGGGATAGGGAATGAGCAGTTCTTC.

The chain combines TRBV18 with TRBJ1-1; perhaps TRBD1 as D (5 bases). CDR1 and CDR2 from the germline V gene are KGHSH and LQKENI. The CDR3 runs to 14 residues. Trimming took off 6 bases at V and 0 bases at J, with 11 bases between the two ends. CDR3 in amino acids: CASSNAQVNTEAFF. In DNA form, the CDR3 reads TGTGCCAGCTCGAACGCACAGGTGAACACTGAAGCTTTCTTT.

This clone showed up just a few times. The chain recombines TRBV5-4 with TRBJ2-7; 8 nucleotides line up with TRBD1. This CDR3 region has 16 residues. Germline V lookup: CDR1 SGHNT, CDR2 YYREEE (reference sequence). V trimming: 3 bases; J trimming: 1 base; junction bases outside the gene matches: 9. CDR3 in DNA: TGTGCCAGCAGCTATTCAGGGGGCGGCGGATCCTACGAGCAGTACTTC. It specifies CASSYSGGGGSYEQYF.

The chain links TRBV28 to TRBJ2-5; possibly TRBD2 for D (6 bases). CDR1 MDHEN and CDR2 SYDVKM come from the germline V gene. This CDR3 comprises 12 residues. V dropped 7 bases and J dropped 3 bases, with 9 bases sitting between them. CDR3 amino acids: CASTWGEETQYF. CDR3 nucleotide sequence: TGTGCCAGCACATGGGGGGAAGAGACCCAGTACTTC.

The chain couples TRBV12-5 to TRBJ2-5; 9 bases are shared with TRBD1. This CDR3 has 16 residues. V was pared by 5 bases and J by 5 bases, with 12 bases of the junction left unmatched. The germline V gene encodes CDR1 LGHNT and CDR2 FRNRAP. The chain's CDR3 is CASGDNGTGIVETQYF. In DNA, the CDR3 is TGTGCTAGTGGTGATAACGGGACAGGGATTGTGGAGACCCAGTACTTC.

The sample holds one count of this clone. The chain combines TRBV4-2 with TRBJ2-2, with D perhaps TRBD2 (5 bases). The ends were cut back, 1 base at V and 5 bases at J, with 8 bases in the middle. CDR1 and CDR2 from the germline V gene are LGHNA and YNFKEQ. This CDR3 spans 14 amino acids. CDR3 residues: CASSQGRPTGELFF. For the CDR3, the DNA is TGTGCCAGCAGCCAAGGGAGGCCAACCGGGGAGCTGTTTTTT.

The rearrangement links TRBV10-2 to TRBJ2-1, with 7 bases aligning to TRBD2. This CDR3 comprises 14 residues. Germline CDR1 is WSHSY and CDR2 is SAAADI. V was clipped by 9 bases and J by 4 bases; unmatched bases: 9. CDR3 in DNA: TGCGCCAGTGAAACCGGACTAGGGTACAATGAGCAGTTCTTC. It codes for CASETGLGYNEQFF.

The gene calls are TRBV3-1 (or the pseudogene TRBV3-2) and TRBJ2-3; 7 bases align to TRBD2. With V trimmed by 5 bases and J by 8 bases, 10 bases remained unmatched. Germline-derived CDR1 and CDR2 are LGHDT and YNNKEL (reference sequence). CDR3 length: 14 amino acids. CDR3 in amino acids: CASSSQLGRATQYF. The CDR3, as DNA: TGTGCCAGCAGCTCCCAACTAGGGAGGGCTACGCAGTATTTT.

V and J are TRBV4-2 and TRBJ2-3; 10 nucleotides agree with TRBD2. Trimming removed 0 bases from V and 2 bases from J; junction bases left unmatched: 2. CDR3 length: 16 residues. In germline, CDR1 is LGHNA, CDR2 YNFKEQ. The CDR3 protein is CASSQDLAGVTDTQYF. DNA for the CDR3: TGTGCCAGCAGCCAAGATCTAGCGGGGGTCACAGATACGCAGTATTTT.

Regarding this clone: A read error may account for a junction end that differs from germline. The chain recombines TRBV7-7 with TRBJ2-3; D might be TRBD2 (6 bases). Germline V lookup: CDR1 SSHAT, CDR2 FNYEAQ (reference sequence). The CDR3 is 15 amino acids. CDR3 bases: TGTGCTAGCAGCGTAGGGGACTCTAGCACAGATACGCAGTATTTT. It specifies CASSVGDSSTDTQYF.

This chain connects TRBV5-1 to TRBJ1-5, with D unclear. Per the germline V gene, CDR1 is SGHRS and CDR2 is YFSETQ. V lost 0 bases, J lost 5 bases, and 6 bases lay in between. The CDR3 spans 13 residues. DNA of the CDR3: TGCGCCAGCAGCTTGGCCGGAGATCAGCCCCAGCATTTT. This codes for CASSLAGDQPQHF.